Below, 29 T cell receptor beta chains from the same sample are listed, as sequenced in a study of CD4 and CD8 cells across lung adenocarcinoma regions. Via MiXCR, TCRdb re-called the PCR reads, giving one row per CDR3 protein. The sample includes under 20,000 distinct CDR3 sequences, about 46% of them seen just once. Sequencing was done on a sample of CD4+ T cells from the margin of a lung tumor. These receptors all stem from a male donor with lung adenocarcinoma. The CD4 and CD8 labels of this study may be unreliable.

This clonotype was detected many times. This may be a read error, as it is one base from a much larger clone. J is TRBJ2-1 and V is TRBV7-2; TRBD2 agrees at 12 bases. The CDR3 has 14 amino acids. J lost 10 bases, V lost 5 bases, and 6 bases had no gene match. CDR1 and CDR2 (germline): SGHTA, FQGNSA. The CDR3, as DNA: TGTGCCAGCAGCCGAAGACTAGCGGGAGCCGAGCAGTTCTTC. Encoded protein: CASSRRLAGAEQFF.

The chain recombines TRBV6-4 with TRBJ2-1; the D is unclear. The DNA matches TRBJ2-7 better at its end, which makes the J call doubtful. Germline V gives CDR1 MRHNA, CDR2 SNTAGT. The CDR3 is 17 residues long. CDR3 amino acids: CASSGYMQYPSSYEQYF. CDR3 DNA: TGTGCCAGCAGTGGATATATGCAATACCCGAGCTCCTACGAGCAGTACTTC.

This clonotype was counted many times. The chain has TRBV6-4 and TRBJ2-6; D could derive from TRBD1 or TRBD2 (6 bases each). The CDR3 totals 15 residues. Germline V gene data show CDR1 as MRHNA and CDR2 as SNTAGT. Trimming took off 6 bases at V and 4 bases at J, with 13 bases between the two ends. DNA of the CDR3: TGTGCCAGCAGGCGTGGGGGGCCAGGGGCCAACGTCCTGACTTTC. Its translation is CASRRGGPGANVLTF.

Points on this clonotype: The junction differs from germline at one of its ends, possibly a read error. V gene TRBV27 combines with J gene TRBJ2-3, with a tentative D call TRBD2 (6 bases). Germline V gives CDR1 MNHEY, CDR2 SMNVEV (reference sequence). This CDR3 is built from 16 residues. Here the CDR3 reads CASSLAGPGATDTQYF. The CDR3 DNA follows: TGTGCCAGCAGTTTAGCGGGGCCGGGCGCCACAGATACGCAGTATTTC.

The chain couples TRBV6-4 to TRBJ2-4, with D tentatively TRBD1 (5 bases). The ends were cut back, 3 bases at V and 12 bases at J, with 21 bases in the middle. The length of the CDR3 is 15 residues. Per the germline V gene, CDR1 is MRHNA and CDR2 is SNTAGT. The CDR3 protein is CASSEGLGSKDTQYF. CDR3 sequence (DNA): TGTGCCAGCAGTGAGGGGCTGGGAAGCAAAGACACTCAGTACTTC.

At least ten counts were recorded for this clonotype. The chain links TRBV27 to TRBJ2-3; D possibly corresponds to TRBD2 (5 bases). Germline V gene data show CDR1 as MNHEY and CDR2 as SMNVEV (reference sequence). Trimming stripped 8 bases from V and 2 bases from J, with 11 bases between. The CDR3 totals 13 residues. Here the CDR3 DNA reads TGTGCCAGCCGGACTTGGGCCACAGATACGCAGTATTTT. It encodes CASRTWATDTQYF.

The chain is built from TRBV27 and TRBJ2-1, with 16 bases lining up with TRBD2. The J segment lost 7 bases and the V segment lost 2 bases, leaving 8 bases of the junction unmatched. The CDR3 sequence is 18 residues long. Germline values: CDR1 MNHEY, CDR2 SMNVEV (reference sequence). DNA of the CDR3: TGTGCCAGCAGTTTAAAGGGACTAGCGGGAGGGCCGAGGAATGAGCAGTTCTTC. Protein: CASSLKGLAGGPRNEQFF.

As regards this clonotype: Possible read error: a much larger clone is one base away. The chain employs TRBV7-2 and TRBJ2-3, with 8 bases identical to TRBD2. Germline CDR1 is SGHTA and CDR2 is FQGNSA. The CDR3 extends over 14 amino acids. Trimming at V came to 4 bases and at J to 4 bases, leaving 4 bases not matched to a gene. CDR3 sequence: CASSSGLVADTQYF. The CDR3 DNA follows: TGTGCCAGCAGCTCGGGACTAGTAGCAGATACGCAGTATTTT.

The chain has TRBV11-2 and TRBJ2-5; D not certain. Germline V gene lookup returns CDR1 SGHAT and CDR2 FQNNGV. Trimming stripped 1 base from V and 2 bases from J, with 8 bases between. The CDR3 loop spans 14 amino acids. The CDR3 DNA sequence: TGTGCCAGCAGCTTAGTGGTACGACAAGAGACCCAGTACTTC. It translates to CASSLVVRQETQYF.

This chain uses TRBV27 with TRBJ2-4, with D perhaps assigned TRBD1 or TRBD2 (6 bases each). Germline lookup yields CDR1 MNHEY and CDR2 SMNVEV (reference sequence). V was trimmed by 11 bases and J by 10 bases, leaving 27 bases between them. The length of the CDR3 is 15 residues. The CDR3 nucleotides are TGTGCCGCCAAACTCGGGGGCCGGGCCAAAGAGATTCAGTACTTC. Residues: CAAKLGGRAKEIQYF.

The chain is built from TRBV27 and TRBJ2-5, with D perhaps TRBD2 (6 bases). There are 14 residues in the CDR3. Germline CDR1 and CDR2: MNHEY and SMNVEV (reference sequence). V shed 11 bases and J shed 1 base, with 17 bases lying between them. The CDR3 nucleotides are TGTGCCGGCATCGGTTGCGGGGCCCAAGAGACCCAGTACTTC. It encodes CAGIGCGAQETQYF.

CDR3 protein: CASVAGPGALDQNIQYF. CDR3 sequence (DNA): TGTGCCAGCGTAGCGGGGCCCGGGGCTCTTGACCAAAACATCCAGTACTTC. This chain joins TRBV27 and TRBJ2-5; 8 bases are shared with TRBD2. The CDR3 loop spans 17 amino acids. V lost 8 bases to trimming and J lost 10 bases; unmatched junction nucleotides: 24. Per germline, CDR1 MNHEY and CDR2 SMNVEV (reference sequence).

CDR3: CASSSVYSPLHF. The CDR3 DNA reads TGTGCCAGCAGCTCGGTTTATTCACCCCTCCACTTT. The chain carries TRBV3-1 and TRBJ1-6, with no clear D. V gave up 5 bases and J gave up 8 bases, with 7 bases separating them. CDR3 length: 12 amino acids. CDR1 is LGHDT and CDR2 is YNNKEL in the germline V gene (reference sequence).

A note on this clonotype: The germline gene is not matched at one end of the junction; a read error may be the cause. V usage is TRBV27 and J usage is TRBJ2-4; tentatively, D is TRBD1 or TRBD2 (5 bases each). The CDR3 loop spans 15 amino acids. Germline V gives CDR1 MNHEY, CDR2 SMNVEV (reference sequence). The CDR3 sequence: CGRRTGLRAKNTQYF. DNA of the CDR3: TGTGGCCGCAGGACGGGGCTGCGAGCCAAAAATACTCAGTATTTC.

The CDR3 nucleotides are TGTGCCAGCAGCCTCGACAGGCATACGCAGTATTTT. Protein product: CASSLDRHTQYF. This sequence joins TRBV14 and TRBJ2-3; D is possibly TRBD1 (6 bases). The germline V gene encodes CDR1 SGHDN and CDR2 FVKESK. V lost 4 bases to trimming and J lost 7 bases, with 9 bases between them. This CDR3 comprises 12 residues.

By proportion, this clonotype is medium-sized. This chain connects TRBV10-3 to TRBJ1-1; no definite D call. The CDR3 consists of 17 residues. CDR1 and CDR2 from the germline V gene are ENHRY and SYGVKD. V lost 7 bases to trimming and J lost 3 bases, with 24 bases between them. For the CDR3, the DNA is TGTGCCATCAACCCTGGGCCTACAAAAAGGGCGGACACTGAAGCTTTCTTT. As protein: CAINPGPTKRADTEAFF.

The V gene is TRBV6-1, the J gene TRBJ2-5, with TRBD2 matching 12 bases. Germline trimming cut 1 base from V and 4 bases from J; bases unmatched to any gene: 4. CDR3 length equals 16 residues. CDR1 and CDR2 from the germline V gene are MNHNS and SASEGT. For the CDR3, the DNA is TGTGCCAGCAGTGAAGTTCTAGCGGGGGGGCTAGAGACCCAGTACTTC. Protein product: CASSEVLAGGLETQYF.

At least ten counts were recorded for this clonotype. Just one base apart from a much larger clone, this may be a read error. The V gene is TRBV6-1, the J gene TRBJ2-1; tentative D call: TRBD1 (6 bases). The germline V and J ends were trimmed by 2 bases and 10 bases, with 18 bases remaining between them. The CDR3 sequence is 15 residues long. Per the germline V gene, CDR1 is MNHNS and CDR2 is SASEGT. DNA for the CDR3: TGTGCCAGCAGTGAATTTACAGGGTCTGCCTACGAGCAGTTCTTC. This codes for CASSEFTGSAYEQFF.

As to this clonotype: At one end, the junction sequence differs from germline, possibly due to a read error. The chain recombines TRBV7-8 with TRBJ2-3; D possibly corresponds to TRBD1 (5 bases). Germline-derived CDR1 and CDR2 are SGHVS and FQNEAQ. The CDR3 length is 13 residues. Here the CDR3 DNA reads TGTGCCAGGGGGCTGTGTGGCAAAGATATGCAGTACTTT. Translation gives CARGLCGKDMQYF.

The chain uses TRBV6-1 and TRBJ2-5; D gene unclear. The J call may not be correct, given that the DNA end is closer to TRBJ2-4. Per the germline V gene, CDR1 is MNHNS and CDR2 is SASEGT. CDR3 length: 12 amino acids. CDR3 loop: CASRPFEGIQYF. The CDR3 region has the DNA TGTGCCAGCAGGCCTTTCGAAGGCATTCAGTACTTC.

This clonotype was observed a few times. The J gene is TRBJ2-4, the V gene TRBV6-1, with D perhaps being TRBD1 or TRBD2 (6 bases each). The V and J ends lost 1 base and 8 bases respectively, with 12 bases between them. Germline lookup yields CDR1 MNHNS and CDR2 SASEGT. CDR3 length: 14 amino acids. In DNA, the CDR3 is TGTGCCAGCAGTGAAGGAGGGGGGTGGGACATTCAGTACTTC. It yields the protein CASSEGGGWDIQYF.

Remarks on this clonotype: Since no conserved phenylalanine or tryptophan closes the CDR3, a read error is the likely cause. The chain uses TRBV6-1 and TRBJ2-1; D is perhaps TRBD1 (5 bases). Near its end, the DNA agrees better with TRBJ2-7, so the J call may be wrong. The CDR3 sequence is 12 residues long. Germline V gene data show CDR1 as MNHNS and CDR2 as SASEGT. The CDR3 protein is CASSEGQYEQYL. As DNA, the CDR3 is TGTGCCAGCAGTGAAGGACAGTACGAGCAGTACTTA.

Ten or more counts support this clonotype. The chain recombines TRBV6-5 with TRBJ2-1; TRBD2 matches 11 bases. The CDR3 is made up of 16 amino acids. J was trimmed by 2 bases and V by 5 bases; bases with no gene match: 5. Germline lookup yields CDR1 MNHEY and CDR2 SVGAGI. CDR3 in amino acids: CASSTSGLAAYNEQFF. The CDR3 nucleotides are TGTGCCAGCAGTACCTCGGGACTAGCGGCCTACAATGAGCAGTTCTTC.

This clonotype has a count of ten or more. The gene calls are TRBV4-1 and TRBJ2-1; possible D gene TRBD1, 7 bases. In germline, CDR1 is MGHRA, CDR2 YSYEKL. V was pared by 4 bases and J by 4 bases, with 14 bases between. The CDR3 loop spans 15 amino acids. The CDR3 sequence is CASSPQGGRYNEQFF. The CDR3 coding sequence is TGCGCCAGCAGCCCTCAGGGGGGCAGGTACAATGAGCAGTTCTTC.

The sample holds a few counts of this clonotype. V and J are TRBV29-1 and TRBJ2-1, with no clear D. V was pared by 1 base and J by 9 bases, with 10 bases between. CDR3 size: 12 residues. Germline V gene data show CDR1 as SQVTM and CDR2 as ANQGSEA. The CDR3 protein is CSVEVERVEQFF. CDR3 nucleotide sequence: TGCAGCGTTGAAGTGGAGCGAGTTGAGCAGTTCTTC.

There are many counts of this clonotype. An end of the junction does not agree with germline; a read error may underlie this. This chain joins TRBV6-1 and TRBJ1-6; D is possibly TRBD1 (6 bases). CDR1 and CDR2 (germline): MNHNS, SASEGT. CDR3 length: 16 amino acids. This chain's CDR3 is CASSEDETGADSPLHF. As DNA, the CDR3 is TGTGCCAGCAGCGAAGATGAGACGGGGGCTGATTCACCCCTCCACTTT.

V usage is TRBV27 and J usage is TRBJ2-1, with no clear D. The CDR3 is 12 amino acids. The V end lost 9 bases, the J end lost 9 bases, and 15 bases lay between the germline ends. Germline CDR1 and CDR2: MNHEY and SMNVEV (reference sequence). CDR3 bases: TGTGCCAGATGGCATCTGTGGGGTGAGCAGTTCTTC. Its translation is CARWHLWGEQFF.

This clonotype ranks as medium-sized. The chain has TRBV10-1 and TRBJ2-3; 9 nucleotides agree with TRBD2. Germline lookup yields CDR1 WNHNN and CDR2 SYGVQD (reference sequence). The trim removed 6 bases at V and 4 bases at J, leaving 11 bases unmatched. This CDR3 is 16 amino acids long. The CDR3 DNA follows: TGCGCCAGCAGCCGACGGAGTAGCGGGAGCCCAGATACGCAGTATTTT. It codes for CASSRRSSGSPDTQYF.

J is TRBJ2-1 and V is TRBV6-1, with D unresolved. The J call could be wrong; TRBJ2-7 is a better fit for the DNA end. Germline V lookup: CDR1 MNHNS, CDR2 SASEGT. The CDR3 sequence is 10 residues long. Here the CDR3 reads CASNAYEQYF. The CDR3 DNA reads as TGTGCCAGCAACGCCTACGAGCAGTACTTC.